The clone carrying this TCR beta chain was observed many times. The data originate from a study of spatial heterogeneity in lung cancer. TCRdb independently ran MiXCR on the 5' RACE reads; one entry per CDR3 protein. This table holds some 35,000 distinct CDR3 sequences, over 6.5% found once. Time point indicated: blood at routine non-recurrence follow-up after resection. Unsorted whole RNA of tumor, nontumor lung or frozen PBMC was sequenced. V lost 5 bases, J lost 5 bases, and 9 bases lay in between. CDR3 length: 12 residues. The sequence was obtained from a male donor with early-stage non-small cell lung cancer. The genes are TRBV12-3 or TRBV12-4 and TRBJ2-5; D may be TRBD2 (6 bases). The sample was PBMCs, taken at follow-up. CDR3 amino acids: CASSPGGETQYF. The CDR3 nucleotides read TGTGCCAGCAGTCCTGGGGGGGAGACCCAGTACTTC.